These 32 T cell receptor beta chains originate from one sample sequenced in a study of blood T cell repertoires in COVID-19. This table comes from immunoSEQ multiplex PCR, and its TCRdb copy is limited to in-frame clones, with some not included. The data contain approximately 340,000 clones, about 91% of them seen just once; the ten biggest clones take up roughly 9.9%. The sample taken for sequencing was peripheral blood. The receptors originated from a man younger than 45 with COVID-19, enrolled during active disease.

The V and J genes are TRBV29-1 and TRBJ1-3; the D is unclear. The CDR3 is 13 amino acids. CDR1 and CDR2 from the germline V gene are SQVTM and ANQGSEA. V shed 1 base and J shed 0 bases, with 4 bases lying between them. Here the CDR3 DNA reads TGCAGCGTTGAAGGAGGCTCTGGAAACACCATATATTTT. Its protein is CSVEGGSGNTIYF.

This clone was recorded once. The chain links TRBV29-1 to TRBJ2-3; D not certain. Trimming took off 6 bases at V and 7 bases at J, with 11 bases between the two ends. This CDR3 spans 11 amino acids. Germline V gives CDR1 SQVTM, CDR2 ANQGSEA. The CDR3 DNA is TGCAGCGTCCTATGGTCCTATACGCAGTATTTT. It translates to CSVLWSYTQYF.

As for this clone: Other nucleotide sequences in the sample specify the same CDR3. The chain recombines TRBV18 with TRBJ2-5, with TRBD1 as a possible D gene (6 bases). Trimming removed 4 bases at V and 2 bases at J, with 8 bases between. The germline V gene has CDR1 KGHSH and CDR2 LQKENI. There are 13 residues in the CDR3. The CDR3 here is CASSRQDQETQYF. In nucleotides, the CDR3 is TGTGCCAGCTCACGACAGGATCAAGAGACCCAGTACTTC.

The rearrangement links TRBV5-4 to TRBJ1-2, with 7 bases that match TRBD1. V lost 4 bases and J lost 4; bases outside the gene matches: 10. CDR3 length: 15 residues. CDR1 is SGHNT, CDR2 YYREEE, per germline (reference sequence). As DNA, the CDR3 is TGTGCCAGCAGCCCCCTCCTGACAGGGTCCTATGGCTACACCTTC. The encoded protein is CASSPLLTGSYGYTF.

This chain links TRBV12-3 or TRBV12-4 with TRBJ1-1; tentative D call: TRBD1 (6 bases). Trimming left V 5 bases short and J 12 bases short, with 16 bases between. The CDR3 sequence is 12 residues long. CDR3 sequence reads: CASSPLNRDPFF. CDR3 in DNA: TGTGCCAGCAGTCCCTTAAACAGGGATCCTTTCTTT.

Worth noting for this clone: Within the sample, other DNA sequences also encode this same CDR3. V and J are TRBV5-6 and TRBJ2-1, with D unclear. This CDR3 is 15 amino acids long. Germline CDR1 SGHDT, CDR2 YYEEEE. V lost 0 bases and J lost 0, with 7 bases in between. Here the CDR3 DNA reads TGTGCCAGCAGCTTGGGCGGTGGCTCCTACAATGAGCAGTTCTTC. This sequence encodes CASSLGGGSYNEQFF.

CDR3 bases: TGTGCCAGCAGTCTTGAACGGACAGGGCTAGAGACCCAGTACTTC. Translation: CASSLERTGLETQYF. V is TRBV7-3 and J is TRBJ2-5; 8 bases align to TRBD1. The CDR3 sequence is 15 residues long. V trimming: 6 bases; J trimming: 4 bases; junction bases outside the gene matches: 10. In germline, CDR1 is SGHTA, CDR2 FQGTGA.

A few counts support this clone. V gene TRBV19 combines with J gene TRBJ2-1, with a tentative D call TRBD1 (7 bases). Trimming removed 8 bases at V and 9 bases at J, with 23 bases between. CDR3 length equals 15 residues. Germline V gene lookup returns CDR1 LNHDA and CDR2 SQIVND (reference sequence). The CDR3 here is CASRRETGFLSEQFF. CDR3 DNA: TGTGCCAGTCGCCGGGAGACAGGGTTTTTAAGTGAGCAGTTCTTC.

CDR3 nucleotide sequence: TGTGCCAGCTCACGCCTGACGGGCCCCGGGGGTTACGAGCAGTACTTC. Translation gives CASSRLTGPGGYEQYF. This chain links TRBV18 with TRBJ2-7; tentative D call: TRBD2 (6 bases). Germline CDR1 KGHSH, CDR2 LQKENI. Trimming cost V 4 bases and J 4 bases, with 20 bases left between them. The CDR3 consists of 16 residues.

The chain links TRBV18 to TRBJ1-1; 7 nucleotides agree with TRBD1. This CDR3 contains 13 residues. Per the germline V gene, CDR1 is KGHSH and CDR2 is LQKENI. The V and J ends lost 6 bases and 8 bases, in that order; junction bases with no gene match: 9. CDR3 sequence (DNA): TGTGCCAGCTCCCCAGCCGGGACAGAGGAAGCTTTCTTT. Encoded protein: CASSPAGTEEAFF.

With respect to this clone: Different DNA sequences within this sample yield the same CDR3. J is TRBJ1-4 and V is TRBV7-2; tentatively, D is TRBD1 (6 bases). The length of the CDR3 is 16 residues. CDR1 and CDR2 (germline): SGHTA, FQGNSA. V gave up 2 bases and J gave up 0 bases, with 10 bases separating them. The CDR3 region is CASSLQGGATNEKLFF. CDR3 in DNA: TGTGCCAGCAGCTTACAAGGGGGGGCAACTAATGAAAAACTGTTTTTT.

This clone has just one count. The V gene is TRBV7-2, the J gene TRBJ2-1, with 10 nucleotides matching TRBD2. The germline gives CDR1 SGHTA, CDR2 FQGNSA. Unmatched junction bases numbered 10, after V lost 1 base and J lost 10 bases. This CDR3 comprises 16 residues. The CDR3 loop is CASSLVSGGAMREQFF. The CDR3, as DNA: TGTGCCAGCAGCTTAGTCAGCGGGGGGGCCATGAGAGAGCAGTTCTTC.

The V gene is TRBV15, the J gene TRBJ1-2; possibly TRBD1 for D (5 bases). CDR3 length: 13 amino acids. Trimming pared 8 bases from V and 2 bases from J, leaving 12 bases between. The germline V gene encodes CDR1 LNHNV and CDR2 YYDKDF (reference sequence). The CDR3 DNA reads TGTGCCACCTGGGCGCAGGGCAACTATGGCTACACCTTC. The encoded protein is CATWAQGNYGYTF.

The chain carries TRBV5-4 and TRBJ2-7; 9 bases match TRBD2. CDR1 is SGHNT and CDR2 is YYREEE in the germline V gene (reference sequence). CDR3 length: 17 amino acids. J was trimmed by 1 base and V by 0 bases; bases with no gene match: 8. The DNA of the CDR3 is TGTGCCAGCAGCTTGGGGGTAGCGGGAGTATCATCCTACGAGCAGTACTTC. This translates into CASSLGVAGVSSYEQYF.

This clone was seen ten or more times. The V call is TRBV19, the J call TRBJ1-2; D perhaps matches TRBD1 (5 bases). Germline CDR1 is LNHDA and CDR2 is SQIVND (reference sequence). V was trimmed by 0 bases and J by 7 bases, leaving 15 bases between them. The CDR3 has 15 residues. CDR3 residues: CASSIEAGRLGGYTF. DNA of the CDR3: TGTGCCAGTAGTATAGAGGCAGGGCGACTTGGTGGCTACACCTTC.

The chain couples TRBV20-1 to TRBJ2-3; 7 bases map to TRBD1. The germline gives CDR1 DFQATT, CDR2 SNEGSKA (reference sequence). J lost 3 bases, V lost 3 bases, and 3 bases had no gene match. CDR3 size: 13 residues. The CDR3: CSASTGETDTQYF. For the CDR3, the DNA is TGCAGTGCTAGTACAGGGGAAACAGATACGCAGTATTTT.

The chain has TRBV3-1 (or the pseudogene TRBV3-2) and TRBJ1-4, with D perhaps TRBD1 (5 bases). The CDR3 is made up of 18 amino acids. V dropped 1 base and J dropped 2 bases, with 17 bases sitting between them. In germline, CDR1 is LGHDT, CDR2 YNNKEL (reference sequence). The CDR3 DNA reads TGTGCCAGCAGCCAAGTGGGGAAAGGGGTTGGGACTAATGAAAAACTGTTTTTT. This encodes CASSQVGKGVGTNEKLFF.

The genes are TRBV7-2 and TRBJ1-3; D ambiguous. Germline CDR1 is SGHTA and CDR2 is FQGNSA. The CDR3 has 16 amino acids. V lost 5 bases and J 3 bases, leaving 17 bases between the germline ends. CDR3 nucleotide sequence: TGTGCCAGCAGCCCTTGGGCGTTGGGAGGTGGAAACACCATATATTTT. This encodes CASSPWALGGGNTIYF.

V gene TRBV7-2 combines with J gene TRBJ2-7; maybe TRBD1 (6 bases). The ends were cut back, 5 bases at V and 2 bases at J, with 16 bases in the middle. The CDR3 totals 15 residues. Per the germline V gene, CDR1 is SGHTA and CDR2 is FQGNSA. The CDR3 spells CASSHAGQPPYEQYF. In DNA form, the CDR3 reads TGTGCCAGCAGCCATGCCGGACAGCCGCCCTACGAGCAGTACTTC.

V is TRBV29-1 and J is TRBJ1-4, with 12 bases that match TRBD1. The CDR3 has 14 amino acids. Trimming took 2 bases from V and 8 from J; bases not matched to a gene: 3. The germline V gene encodes CDR1 SQVTM and CDR2 ANQGSEA. Written as DNA, the CDR3 is TGCAGCGTTGAATCCGGGACAGGGGGCGAAAAACTGTTTTTT. Amino acid sequence: CSVESGTGGEKLFF. The full variable domain, completed using reference TRBV29-1 and TRBJ1-4, is SAVISQKPSRDICQRGTSLTIQCQVDSQVTMMFWYRQQPGQSLTLIATANQGSEATYESGFVIDKFPISRPNLTFSTLTVSNMSPEDSSIYLCSVESGTGGEKLFFGSGTQLSVL.

This chain joins TRBV7-3 and TRBJ2-1; TRBD2 matches 13 bases. Trimming removed 3 bases from V and 10 bases from J; junction bases left unmatched: 12. The CDR3 has 17 amino acids. Germline V gene lookup returns CDR1 SGHTA and CDR2 FQGTGA. CDR3 amino acids: CASSFRTSGSVVSEQFF. The CDR3 region has the DNA TGTGCCAGCAGCTTCCGGACTAGCGGGAGTGTAGTCAGCGAGCAGTTCTTC.

This rearrangement joins TRBV4-1 to TRBJ1-5; D not resolved. V was pared by 0 bases and J by 0 bases, with 12 bases between. In germline, CDR1 is MGHRA, CDR2 YSYEKL. This CDR3 spans 17 amino acids. CDR3 bases: TGCGCCAGCAGCCAAGATTATGGGCTTTATAGCAATCAGCCCCAGCATTTT. This sequence encodes CASSQDYGLYSNQPQHF.

The chain has TRBV3-1 (or the pseudogene TRBV3-2) and TRBJ2-1, with a tentative D call TRBD1 (6 bases). CDR1 is LGHDT and CDR2 is YNNKEL in the germline V gene (reference sequence). Trimming removed 6 bases from V and 0 bases from J, with 12 bases in between. CDR3 length equals 15 residues. DNA for the CDR3: TGTGCCAGCAGGGTAGGACAGAGCTCCTACAATGAGCAGTTCTTC. Translation: CASRVGQSSYNEQFF.

The gene calls are TRBV9 and TRBJ1-4, with a weak D call TRBD1 (6 bases). The CDR3 is 15 residues long. Trimming left V 2 bases short and J 7 bases short, with 15 bases between. Germline V lookup: CDR1 SGDLS, CDR2 YYNGEE. The CDR3 bases are TGTGCCAGCAGCGTGGGGGCCATAGCGGGTGAAAAACTGTTTTTT. Translation gives CASSVGAIAGEKLFF.

This clone showed up just a few times. The sample holds other DNA sequences that translate to the same CDR3. The V gene is TRBV18, the J gene TRBJ2-3; 7 bases agree with TRBD1. V was pared by 0 bases and J by 1 base, with 1 base of the junction left unmatched. The V gene's germline CDR1 is KGHSH and CDR2 LQKENI. The CDR3 contains 15 residues. In nucleotides, the CDR3 is TGTGCCAGCTCACCACCACAGGGGCGCACAGATACGCAGTATTTT. Residues: CASSPPQGRTDTQYF.

The J gene is TRBJ2-1, the V gene TRBV15, with TRBD2 identical over 10 bases. With V trimmed by 5 bases and J by 7 bases, 8 bases remained unmatched. The CDR3 is made up of 15 amino acids. The germline gives CDR1 LNHNV, CDR2 YYDKDF (reference sequence). CDR3 nucleotides: TGTGCCACCAGCGGAAGCGGGGGGGCCGCGAATGAGCAGTTCTTC. Its protein product is CATSGSGGAANEQFF.

The chain has TRBV27 and TRBJ1-2; D might be TRBD1 (5 bases). The CDR3 is made up of 16 amino acids. The V gene's germline CDR1 is MNHEY and CDR2 SMNVEV (reference sequence). V was clipped by 1 base and J by 0 bases, with 12 bases between them. CDR3 DNA sequence: TGTGCCAGCAGTTTATTCCCCACAGGTACTAACTATGGCTACACCTTC. Protein: CASSLFPTGTNYGYTF.

The chain links TRBV7-9 to TRBJ2-1, with a possible D match to TRBD1 (6 bases). This CDR3 has 16 amino acids. Germline CDR1 is SEHNR and CDR2 is FQNEAQ (reference sequence). V lost 5 bases, J lost 5 bases, and 19 bases lay in between. CDR3 sequence reads: CASSASGTSRNNEQFF. The CDR3 DNA reads TGTGCCAGCAGCGCCTCAGGGACATCGCGAAACAATGAGCAGTTCTTC.

This clone is classed as medium-sized. The rearrangement joins TRBV7-8 to TRBJ1-1; 7 bases match TRBD1. From germline, CDR1 is SGHVS and CDR2 FQNEAQ. V lost 3 bases to trimming and J lost 1 base; unmatched junction nucleotides: 2. The CDR3 extends over 14 amino acids. The CDR3 region is CASSLGQTNTEAFF. CDR3 in DNA: TGTGCCAGCAGCTTGGGACAGACGAACACTGAAGCTTTCTTT.

The rearrangement uses TRBV6-5 and TRBJ2-5, with D maybe TRBD1 (6 bases). Germline-derived CDR1 and CDR2 are MNHEY and SVGAGI. The CDR3 totals 15 residues. Trimming took 2 bases from V and 5 from J, leaving 15 bases between them. The CDR3 DNA is TGTGCCAGCAGTTACGGGGGCCAGGCCGGGGAGACCCAGTACTTC. It specifies CASSYGGQAGETQYF.

The V call is TRBV12-3 or TRBV12-4, the J call TRBJ2-7; D might be TRBD2 (6 bases). Trimming left V 3 bases short and J 4 bases short, with 10 bases between. The CDR3 loop spans 13 amino acids. CDR3 nucleotides: TGTGCCAGCAGTTTTCCCGGGAGTTACGAGCAGTACTTC. Its protein is CASSFPGSYEQYF.

V and J are TRBV18 and TRBJ2-5; D might be TRBD2 (6 bases). From germline, CDR1 is KGHSH and CDR2 LQKENI. The CDR3 covers 14 residues. V shed 2 bases and J shed 5 bases, with 12 bases lying between them. DNA for the CDR3: TGTGCCAGCTCACCATCCGGGACTCGGGAGACCCAGTACTTC. It encodes CASSPSGTRETQYF. Looking up the rest from reference TRBV18 and TRBJ2-5 gives the full variable domain: NAGVMQNPRHLVRRRGQEARLRCSPMKGHSHVYWYRQLPEEGLKFMVYLQKENIIDESGMPKERFSAEFPKEGPSILRIQQVVRGDSAAYFCASSPSGTRETQYFGPGTRLLVL.